These 11 T cell receptor beta chains came from one sample sequenced in a study of blood T cell repertoires in COVID-19. Sequencing was performed with immunoSEQ multiplex PCR; in TCRdb, only in-frame clones are kept and a portion is missing. The sample includes about 150,000 clones, roughly 85% seen only once; the top ten take under 6%. What was sequenced was peripheral blood. These receptors all stem from a human donor in a cohort sampled during active COVID-19.

V is TRBV11-2 and J is TRBJ1-2; 8 nucleotides align to TRBD1. J lost 3 bases, V lost 5 bases, and 2 bases had no gene match. CDR1 SGHAT and CDR2 FQNNGV come from the germline V gene. The CDR3 has 13 amino acids. CDR3 DNA: TGTGCCAGCAGCCTGACAGGGGACTATGGCTACACCTTC. Amino acids: CASSLTGDYGYTF.

V usage is TRBV15 and J usage is TRBJ1-1; D possibly corresponds to TRBD1 (6 bases). The CDR3 is 17 amino acids. Trimming took off 0 bases at V and 1 base at J, with 15 bases between the two ends. The germline CDR1 and CDR2 sequences are LNHNV and YYDKDF (reference sequence). DNA for the CDR3: TGTGCCACCAGCAGAGATCCTCTAGGCAGGGGGAACACTGAAGCTTTCTTT. Translated: CATSRDPLGRGNTEAFF.

V and J are TRBV11-3 and TRBJ2-1; 8 nucleotides match TRBD2. The CDR3 totals 16 residues. The germline CDR1 and CDR2 sequences are SGHNT and YENEEA. The trim removed 5 bases at V and 10 bases at J, leaving 16 bases unmatched. CDR3 sequence: CASSPTSSGGLGEQFF. CDR3 coding DNA: TGTGCCAGCAGCCCTACTAGCAGCGGGGGCCTAGGGGAGCAGTTCTTC. Supplemented by reference TRBV11-3 and TRBJ2-1, the full variable domain reads EAGVVQSPRYKIIEKKQPVAFWCNPISGHNTLYWYLQNLGQGPELLIRYENEEAVDDSQLPKDRFSAERLKGVDSTLKIQPAELGDSAVYLCASSPTSSGGLGEQFFGPGTRLTVL.

The chain employs TRBV27 and TRBJ2-7, with 11 bases aligning to TRBD2. After removal of 5 bases from V and 0 bases from J, the junction contained 15 bases not matched to a gene. CDR1 MNHEY and CDR2 SMNVEV come from the germline V gene (reference sequence). The CDR3 spans 19 residues. CDR3 coding DNA: TGTGCCAGCAGTCCGACTAGCGGGATTGGATGGGGGAACTCCTACGAGCAGTACTTC. Translating it yields CASSPTSGIGWGNSYEQYF.

The rearrangement joins TRBV19 to TRBJ2-5; a possible D gene is TRBD2 (5 bases). CDR1 is LNHDA and CDR2 is SQIVND in the germline V gene (reference sequence). This CDR3 is 14 amino acids long. V lost 3 bases, J lost 0 bases, and 8 bases lay in between. CDR3 nucleotides: TGTGCCAGTAGTATGGACTTTAACCAAGAGACCCAGTACTTC. Translation gives CASSMDFNQETQYF.

Only one count was recorded for this clone. The rearrangement uses TRBV28 and TRBJ2-3, with TRBD2 matching 15 bases. Germline V gene lookup returns CDR1 MDHEN and CDR2 SYDVKM. The CDR3 has 18 residues. V shed 4 bases and J 5 bases; nucleotides not matched to a gene: 10. The CDR3 loop is CASSSSGTSGRQGDTQYF. The CDR3 DNA reads as TGTGCCAGCAGTTCCTCCGGGACTAGCGGGAGGCAGGGAGATACGCAGTATTTT.

The chain combines TRBV24-1 with TRBJ2-1, with 9 bases fitting TRBD1. CDR1 KGHDR and CDR2 SFDVKD come from the germline V gene. J gave up 7 bases and V 9 bases, and 6 bases lay outside the gene matches. This CDR3 comprises 13 residues. DNA for the CDR3: TGTGCCACCGGGGGGACAGGGAGAAATGAGCAGTTCTTC. This encodes CATGGTGRNEQFF.

Only one count was recorded for this clone. V gene TRBV5-6 combines with J gene TRBJ1-6; 7 bases are a match to TRBD1. Trimming at V came to 4 bases and at J to 6 bases, leaving 19 bases not matched to a gene. The germline V gene encodes CDR1 SGHDT and CDR2 YYEEEE. This CDR3 has 19 amino acids. DNA for the CDR3: TGTGCCAGCAGCCCCACCGGGACAGCTGTTACCCCCCTTAATTCACCCCTCCACTTT. It encodes CASSPTGTAVTPLNSPLHF.

The genes are TRBV7-2 and TRBJ1-6, with D uncertain. Germline V CDR1 and CDR2: SGHTA, FQGNSA. V was clipped by 6 bases and J by 5 bases, with 14 bases between them. The CDR3 is made up of 15 amino acids. CDR3 region: CASSSSTGNNSPLHF. Here the CDR3 DNA reads TGTGCCAGCAGTTCATCGACCGGGAATAATTCACCCCTCCACTTT.

The chain recombines TRBV29-1 with TRBJ2-1; 11 positions agree with TRBD2. Per the germline V gene, CDR1 is SQVTM and CDR2 is ANQGSEA. J lost 2 bases, V lost 4 bases, and 16 bases had no gene match. The CDR3 sequence is 19 residues long. CDR3 in DNA: TGCAGCGTTGGAGGGACTCCAGGAAGTAGCGGGAGGGCCTACAATGAGCAGTTCTTC. Amino acid sequence: CSVGGTPGSSGRAYNEQFF.

The chain joins TRBV7-2 to TRBJ2-5, with 12 positions matching TRBD1. V trimming: 7 bases; J trimming: 5 bases; junction bases outside the gene matches: 5. CDR3 length equals 14 residues. CDR1 is SGHTA, CDR2 FQGNSA, per germline. This CDR3 is CASTWDRGHETQYF. Written as DNA, the CDR3 is TGTGCCAGCACCTGGGACAGGGGGCATGAGACCCAGTACTTC.